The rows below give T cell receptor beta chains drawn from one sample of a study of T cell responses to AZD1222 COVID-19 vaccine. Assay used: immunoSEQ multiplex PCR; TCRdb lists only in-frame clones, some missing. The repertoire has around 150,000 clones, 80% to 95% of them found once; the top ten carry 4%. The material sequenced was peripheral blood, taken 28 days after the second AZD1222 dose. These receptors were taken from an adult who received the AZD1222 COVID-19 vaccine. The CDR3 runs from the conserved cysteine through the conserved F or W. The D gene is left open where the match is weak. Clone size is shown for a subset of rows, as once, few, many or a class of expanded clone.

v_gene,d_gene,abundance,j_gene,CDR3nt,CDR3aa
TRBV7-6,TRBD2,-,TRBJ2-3,TGTGCCAGCAGTCCCAGCGCCCTGCGGGGGACAGATACGCAGTATTTT,CASSPSALRGTDTQYF
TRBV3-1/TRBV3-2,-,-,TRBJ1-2,TGTGCCAGCAGCAGCAGGGGAAACTATGGCTACACCTTC,CASSSRGNYGYTF
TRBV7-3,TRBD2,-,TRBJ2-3,TGTGCCAGCAGCTTAGCGGGGGGCGGCTCGCAGTATTTT,CASSLAGGGSQYF
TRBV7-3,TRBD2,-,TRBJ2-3,TGTGCCAGCAGCTTAAGCGGTAGCGGGGTTACAGATACGCAGTATTTT,CASSLSGSGVTDTQYF
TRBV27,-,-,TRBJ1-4,TGTGCCAGCACCCTTCGAGGGGGTCGTGAAAAACTGTTTTTT,CASTLRGGREKLFF
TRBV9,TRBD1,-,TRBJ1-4,TGTGCCAGCAGTGGGACAGGATATAATGAAAAACTGTTTTTT,CASSGTGYNEKLFF
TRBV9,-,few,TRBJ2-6,TGTGCCAGCAGTGCTCTAATCTCTGGGGCCAACGTCCTGACTTTC,CASSALISGANVLTF
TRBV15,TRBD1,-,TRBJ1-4,TGTGCCACCAGCAGTGACAGGGCCGGAAATGAAAAACTGTTTTTT,CATSSDRAGNEKLFF
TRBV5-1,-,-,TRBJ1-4,TGCGCCAGCAGCTTGGGACAGTCAAATGGTAATGAAAAACTGTTTTTT,CASSLGQSNGNEKLFF
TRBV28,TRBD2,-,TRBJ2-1,TGTGCCAGCATCAACCCGGGACTAGCGGGACTCGCTGAGCAGTTCTTC,CASINPGLAGLAEQFF
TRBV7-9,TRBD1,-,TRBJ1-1,TGTGCCACCCCCCTGGACAGGGAGAACACTGAAGCTTTCTTT,CATPLDRENTEAFF
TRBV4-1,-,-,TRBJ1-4,TGCGCCAGCAGCCCGGGCTCTTGGGGAGCAACTAATGAAAAACTGTTTTTT,CASSPGSWGATNEKLFF
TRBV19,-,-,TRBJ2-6,TGTGCCAGTAGTACGGCCGACACCCCCACCGGTGGGGCCAACGTCCTGACTTTC,CASSTADTPTGGANVLTF
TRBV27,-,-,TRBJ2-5,TGTGCCAGCAGCCCGAGGGTAGGGGGCCAAGAGACCCAGTACTTC,CASSPRVGGQETQYF
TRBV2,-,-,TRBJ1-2,TGTGCCAACCAGGACAGCCCTCCTTCTTATGGCTACACCTTC,CANQDSPPSYGYTF
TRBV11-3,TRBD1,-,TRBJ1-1,TGTGCCAGCAGCTTTGGAGGGGGCAACACTGAAGCTTTCTTT,CASSFGGGNTEAFF
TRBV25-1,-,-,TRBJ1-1,TGTGCCAGCAGTGAATATGGCAGCACTGAAGCTTTCTTT,CASSEYGSTEAFF
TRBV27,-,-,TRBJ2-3,TGTGCCAGCAGTCCGGAGACAGTCCACACAGATACGCAGTATTTT,CASSPETVHTDTQYF
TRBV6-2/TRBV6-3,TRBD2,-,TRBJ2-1,TGTGCCAGCAGCGGACTAGCGGTCAATGAGCAGTTCTTC,CASSGLAVNEQFF
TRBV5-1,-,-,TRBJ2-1,TGCGCCAGCAGCAGGAAACCTCCGGGTGAGCACAATGAGCAGTTCTTC,CASSRKPPGEHNEQFF
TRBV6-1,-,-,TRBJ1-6,TGTGCCAGCAGTGAGCGGACCAATAATTCACCCCTCCACTTT,CASSERTNNSPLHF
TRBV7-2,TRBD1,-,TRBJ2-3,TGTGCCAGCAGCTTAAGGGGACAGGGATCCACAGATACGCAGTATTTT,CASSLRGQGSTDTQYF
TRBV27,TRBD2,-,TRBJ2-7,TGTGCCAGCAGTTTATGGGGGGGGTACGAGCAGTACTTC,CASSLWGGYEQYF
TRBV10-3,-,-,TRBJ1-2,TGTGCCAACCGGCAGGACACCTACTATGGCTACACCTTC,CANRQDTYYGYTF
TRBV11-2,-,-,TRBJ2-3,TGTGCCAGCAGCGTTCAGGGGCTAGAGGTTACAGATACGCAGTATTTT,CASSVQGLEVTDTQYF
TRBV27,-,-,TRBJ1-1,TGTGCCAGCAGTTTAAGTTGGGGCACATACACTGAAGCTTTCTTT,CASSLSWGTYTEAFF
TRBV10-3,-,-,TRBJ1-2,TGTGCCATCAGTGAGTCGATGACCCCACCCTATGGCTACACCTTC,CAISESMTPPYGYTF
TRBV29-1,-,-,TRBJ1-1,TGCAGCGTTGTTGGGTTGGCAGGAATTAACACTGAAGCTTTCTTT,CSVVGLAGINTEAFF
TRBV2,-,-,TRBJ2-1,TGTGCCAGCAGTGCCGCTGAGCAGTTCTTC,CASSAAEQFF
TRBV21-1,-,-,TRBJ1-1,TGTGCCAGCAGCACCCTAGGGGGGGAAAGCGAAGCTTTCTTT,CASSTLGGESEAFF
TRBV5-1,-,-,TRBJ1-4,TGCGCCAGCAGCTTGGACAGGGCGAGTAATGAAAAACTGTTTTTT,CASSLDRASNEKLFF
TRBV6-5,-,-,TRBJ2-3,TGTGCCAGCAGTCCCGGACTGCATACGCAGTATTTT,CASSPGLHTQYF
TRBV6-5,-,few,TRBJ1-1,TGTGCCAGCACCGCCGGGACGGGCTCGGCTTTCTTT,CASTAGTGSAFF
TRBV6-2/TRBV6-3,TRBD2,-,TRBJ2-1,TGTGCCAGCAGTTCTAAGCGGGAGGGAAGCAATGAGCAGTTCTTC,CASSSKREGSNEQFF
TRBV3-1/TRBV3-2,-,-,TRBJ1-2,TGTGCCAGCAGTCCCGGGACTAACTATGGCTACACCTTC,CASSPGTNYGYTF
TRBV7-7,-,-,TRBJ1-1,TGTGCCAGCAGCGACGAGAGTGGTGAAGCTTTCTTT,CASSDESGEAFF
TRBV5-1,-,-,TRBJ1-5,TGCGCCAGCAGCTTGGGAGGGAGCAATCAGCCCCAGCATTTT,CASSLGGSNQPQHF
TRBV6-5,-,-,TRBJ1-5,TGTGCCAGCAGCCCCGTAGACAGCAGCAATCAGCCCCAGCATTTT,CASSPVDSSNQPQHF
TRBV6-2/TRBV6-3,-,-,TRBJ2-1,TGTGCCAGCAGTCCCTCACTCCACCTCCAGTTCTTC,CASSPSLHLQFF
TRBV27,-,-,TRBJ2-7,TGTGCCAGCTCCGAAGGGTTTATCGGCGAGCAGTACTTC,CASSEGFIGEQYF
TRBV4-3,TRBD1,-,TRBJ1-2,TGCGCCAGCAGCCAAGCCCCCGGACAGGGATATAACTATGGCTACACCTTC,CASSQAPGQGYNYGYTF
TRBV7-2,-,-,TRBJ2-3,TGTGCCAGCAGCTTAGCGCTGTTTCAAGATACGCAGTATTTT,CASSLALFQDTQYF